These T cell receptor beta chains were read from a single sample in a study of shared clonotypes between healthy human individuals. The table came from immunoSEQ multiplex PCR; TCRdb's copy has only in-frame clones and leaves some out. The sample has some 2,100,000 clones, roughly 95% seen once. The sequenced sample was naive CD4+ T cells sorted from blood. The receptors stem from a man aged 18 to 29 in good health. Each CDR3 is given with its conserved first and last residue. Fields, in order: CDR3 DNA, CDR3 protein, clone size, J gene, V gene, D gene. A D gene is named only where the DNA matches it firmly. A clone size is listed for some rows: how often the clone was seen (once, few, many), or a class if it is expanded.

DNA: TGTGCCACATACCGAGATCTAGCGGATACGCAGTATTTT
CDR3: CATYRDLADTQYF
size: .
J: TRBJ2-3
V: TRBV6-5
D: .

DNA: TGTGCCAGCAGCTTATTTAATGAAAAACTGTTTTTT
CDR3: CASSLFNEKLFF
size: .
J: TRBJ1-4
V: TRBV5-6
D: .

DNA: TGTGCCAGCAGCAAAGATGATAGCGGGGGGGAATCTAGCACAGATACGCAGTATTTT
CDR3: CASSKDDSGGESSTDTQYF
size: .
J: TRBJ2-3
V: TRBV21-1
D: .

DNA: TGTGCCAGCAGCTCCCCGGCGGTCCCACAGTACTTC
CDR3: CASSSPAVPQYF
size: .
J: TRBJ2-7
V: TRBV28
D: .

DNA: TGCGCCAGCAAAGAGACCCAGTACTTC
CDR3: CASKETQYF
size: .
J: TRBJ2-5
V: TRBV4-1
D: .

DNA: TGTGCCAGCAGCGTGACGGGCTCTGGGGCCAACGTCCTGACTTTC
CDR3: CASSVTGSGANVLTF
size: .
J: TRBJ2-6
V: TRBV9
D: .

DNA: TGTGCCACCAGCAGGGACAGGGTGGAGAACACTGAAGCTTTCTTT
CDR3: CATSRDRVENTEAFF
size: .
J: TRBJ1-1
V: TRBV15
D: TRBD1

DNA: TGTGCCAGCAGCACGAGGACAGGGGGCGCGGAGACCCAGTACTTC
CDR3: CASSTRTGGAETQYF
size: .
J: TRBJ2-5
V: TRBV4-2
D: TRBD1

DNA: TGTGCCAGCAGTTTATCGATGGCAGAGGGTACTGGAAACACCATATATTTT
CDR3: CASSLSMAEGTGNTIYF
size: .
J: TRBJ1-3
V: TRBV27
D: .

DNA: TGTGCCAGCAGCGTAGCTGCTTCTTTCTCTGGAAACACCATATATTTT
CDR3: CASSVAASFSGNTIYF
size: .
J: TRBJ1-3
V: TRBV9
D: .

DNA: TGCACCAGCAGCCAAGATTCAGCGGGAGTAACAGATACGCAGTATTTT
CDR3: CTSSQDSAGVTDTQYF
size: .
J: TRBJ2-3
V: TRBV1
D: .

DNA: TGTGCCAGCAGCTCCCTAAGGGGAGTGAACACTGAAGCTTTCTTT
CDR3: CASSSLRGVNTEAFF
size: .
J: TRBJ1-1
V: TRBV7-6
D: .

DNA: TGTGCCAGCAGCTTAGGCGGAGGTTGGGATGGCTACACCTTC
CDR3: CASSLGGGWDGYTF
size: .
J: TRBJ1-2
V: TRBV7-2
D: .

DNA: TGTGCCAGCAGCTTAGGACAGGGCGTTCCTACTGGAAACACCATATATTTT
CDR3: CASSLGQGVPTGNTIYF
size: .
J: TRBJ1-3
V: TRBV7-9
D: TRBD1

DNA: TGTGCCAGCAGCCCACCCAGTGAACGAAGGGACTACGAGCAGTACTTC
CDR3: CASSPPSERRDYEQYF
size: .
J: TRBJ2-7
V: TRBV7-6
D: .

DNA: TGTGCCAGCAGCTTGGACAGCTATCAGCCCCAGCATTTT
CDR3: CASSLDSYQPQHF
size: .
J: TRBJ1-5
V: TRBV7-2
D: .

DNA: TGCGCCCGGCGTCGGGGTAACTATGGCTACACCTTC
CDR3: CARRRGNYGYTF
size: .
J: TRBJ1-2
V: TRBV10-1
D: .

DNA: TGTGCCATCAGTGCGGGACTAGCGGGGGGGCAAGAGACCCAGTACTTC
CDR3: CAISAGLAGGQETQYF
size: once
J: TRBJ2-5
V: TRBV10-3
D: TRBD2

DNA: TGTGCCAGTAGTATGACTAGCGGGAGGGCCGCGGGGGCCAACGTCCTGACTTTC
CDR3: CASSMTSGRAAGANVLTF
size: .
J: TRBJ2-6
V: TRBV19
D: TRBD2

DNA: TGCGCCAGCAGCCAGCCCGGACGCAGGGAATCGGAGGGCTACACCTTC
CDR3: CASSQPGRRESEGYTF
size: .
J: TRBJ1-2
V: TRBV4-1
D: .

DNA: TGTGCCAGCAGCACCGAGACCAGGGCTGGGGCCAACGTCCTGACTTTC
CDR3: CASSTETRAGANVLTF
size: .
J: TRBJ2-6
V: TRBV11-2
D: .

DNA: TGTGCCAGCAGTTACTCCTCGGCCACTGAAGCTTTCTTT
CDR3: CASSYSSATEAFF
size: .
J: TRBJ1-1
V: TRBV6-6
D: .

DNA: TGTGCCTGGAGTGCAACAGGGAACGAGCAGTACTTC
CDR3: CAWSATGNEQYF
size: .
J: TRBJ2-7
V: TRBV30
D: .

DNA: TGTGCCAGCGCCGAGCTTGGAGTAGCAACTAATGAAAAACTGTTTTTT
CDR3: CASAELGVATNEKLFF
size: .
J: TRBJ1-4
V: TRBV6-4
D: .

DNA: TGTGCCAGCAGCACGCTCCCTCGCGGGAGTGGCTCCTACGAGCAGTACTTC
CDR3: CASSTLPRGSGSYEQYF
size: .
J: TRBJ2-7
V: TRBV5-5
D: TRBD2

DNA: TGTGCCAGCCGGGGGAAGAGTTTCACAGATACGCAGTATTTT
CDR3: CASRGKSFTDTQYF
size: .
J: TRBJ2-3
V: TRBV6-5
D: .

DNA: TGTGCCAGCAGCTCGGGACTAGCGGGAGGATGGAACACCGGGGAGCTGTTTTTT
CDR3: CASSSGLAGGWNTGELFF
size: once
J: TRBJ2-2
V: TRBV7-9
D: TRBD2

DNA: TGTGCCAGCAGCGTACTGACAGGGTCTAATGAAAAACTGTTTTTT
CDR3: CASSVLTGSNEKLFF
size: once
J: TRBJ1-4
V: TRBV9
D: TRBD1

DNA: TGTGCCAGCAGCGCCCCCTTTGGGACTAGCGGGAGGCGAAGCTCCTACGAGCAGTACTTC
CDR3: CASSAPFGTSGRRSSYEQYF
size: .
J: TRBJ2-7
V: TRBV21-1
D: .

DNA: TGTGCCTGGAGTTTAACTAGCGGGGGGGCCTACGAGCAGTACTTC
CDR3: CAWSLTSGGAYEQYF
size: .
J: TRBJ2-7
V: TRBV30
D: TRBD2

DNA: TGTGCCAGCAGTCCCGAGTCTGGGGCCAACGTCCTGACTTTC
CDR3: CASSPESGANVLTF
size: .
J: TRBJ2-6
V: TRBV6-4
D: .

DNA: TGTGCCAGCAGCCAGTATCCTAACTATGGCTACACCTTC
CDR3: CASSQYPNYGYTF
size: .
J: TRBJ1-2
V: TRBV28
D: .

DNA: TGCGCCAGCAGCCAAGTCCTCATAGGGGAGACCCAGTACTTC
CDR3: CASSQVLIGETQYF
size: .
J: TRBJ2-5
V: TRBV4-1
D: .

DNA: TGTGCCAGCAGTGGTATGGGGGCAGGAGGGGAAGCTTTCTTT
CDR3: CASSGMGAGGEAFF
size: .
J: TRBJ1-1
V: TRBV6-5
D: .

DNA: TGTGCCATCAGTGCGGACAGGGGGAACACCGGGGAGCTGTTTTTT
CDR3: CAISADRGNTGELFF
size: .
J: TRBJ2-2
V: TRBV10-3
D: TRBD1

DNA: TGTGCCAGCAGCCCGCATGCGGGGCCGGTCATTGGTGAGCAGTTCTTC
CDR3: CASSPHAGPVIGEQFF
size: .
J: TRBJ2-1
V: TRBV7-2
D: .

DNA: TGTGCCAGCAGCGTAGATGGGGACAGGGGCGGCTACACCTTC
CDR3: CASSVDGDRGGYTF
size: .
J: TRBJ1-2
V: TRBV9
D: TRBD1